The clone carrying this TCR beta chain was observed a few times. Its matching antigen is unknown. These data originate in a study of shared clonotypes between healthy human individuals. Study summary: A donor's plate count was three for CD4 naive and three for CD4 memory; CD8 naive had two and CD8 memory one.

Overall study findings and caveats: In contrast to clonotypes shared by all four donors, non-shared clonotypes had lower generation probabilities.

Profiled with immunoSEQ multiplex PCR; TCRdb holds only in-frame clones, not every one. The table shows roughly 2.1 million clones, with 93% occurring only once. Selected positively for CCR7 and CD45RO-negative, naive CD8 cells excluded terminally differentiated effector memory CD45RA+ cells. V lost 7 bases and J 8 bases, leaving 8 bases between the germline ends. CDR1 SNHLY and CDR2 FYNNEI come from the germline V gene. This CDR3 contains 10 residues. The sequenced sample was naive CD8+ T cells from PBMCs. The receptor's source is a young man in good health. Some clones in this sample may be carry-over from other donors' samples. V and J are TRBV2 and TRBJ1-2, with a weak D call TRBD1 (5 bases). The CDR3 DNA sequence: TGTGCCAGCACAGGGTTCGGCTACACCTTC. Translation: CASTGFGYTF. Combining the CDR3 with reference TRBV2 and TRBJ1-2 gives the whole variable domain EPEVTQTPSHQVTQMGQEVILRCVPISNHLYFYWYRQILGQKVEFLVSFYNNEISEKSEIFDDQFSVERPDGSNFTLKIRSTKLEDSAMYFCASTGFGYTFGSGTRLTVV.